This T cell receptor beta chain was identified during a study of Ad26.COV2.S vaccination and SARS-CoV-2 variants. Across the whole study: Within the COV1001 Ad26.COV2.S trial arm, the donor was enrolled.

Clones were sequenced by immunoSEQ multiplex PCR, and TCRdb holds only the in-frame ones, with some missing. Found here are hundreds of thousands of clones, about 89% of them singletons; the top ten hold under 6%. The CDR3 sequence is 17 residues long. Germline assignment: CDR1 LGHNA and CDR2 YSLEER. V gave up 4 bases and J gave up 5 bases; unmatched junction bases: 7. Only one count was recorded for this clone. The treatment: 15 to 20 received Ad26.COV2.S at low or high dose, single or two shots; several received placebo; per-sample allocation not given. Sampling happened 63 days after the first vaccine or placebo injection.

The starting material was peripheral blood, obtained in a trial of Ad26.COV2.S vaccine versus placebo. The V call is TRBV4-3, the J call TRBJ2-5; 16 bases agree with TRBD2. The receptor was isolated from a person between 18 and 65 years old who received the Ad26.COV2.S COVID-19 vaccine or a placebo. The chain's CDR3 is CASSPGLAGGVRETQYF. The CDR3 DNA reads as TGCGCCAGCAGCCCGGGACTAGCGGGGGGGGTCCGGGAGACCCAGTACTTC.